Ten or more counts support the clone carrying this TCR beta chain. Its antigen is still unknown. TCRdb re-called the 5' RACE reads through MiXCR, storing one row per CDR3 protein. The table has 200,000 to 300,000 distinct CDR3 sequences, roughly a tenth seen once. The data were taken from a study of CD8 T cells in ankylosing spondylitis. Study-wide results and caveats: A motif in TCR beta, a set of roughly 8 highly homologous variants, appeared characteristic of ankylosing spondylitis blood. The authors reported significant enrichment of disease-linked clones in matched ankylosing spondylitis synovial fluid.

The CDR3 totals 17 residues. The V and J ends lost 6 bases and 9 bases respectively, with 29 bases between them. Germline CDR1 reads MNHNS; CDR2 reads SASEGT. The clonotype comes from a male donor with ankylosing spondylitis or in good health (not recorded which). Material: blood, either unsorted or a sorted T cell fraction (not recorded which). J is TRBJ1-1 and V is TRBV6-1; weak D call: TRBD1 (6 bases). The CDR3 region is CASSPPIAGGSQAQAFF. CDR3 in DNA: TGTGCCAGCAGCCCCCCTATTGCGGGGGGCAGCCAAGCCCAAGCTTTCTTT.